Each of the 23 T cell receptor beta chains below was sequenced from the same sample in a study of blood T cells in healthy people across ages. Combining a sample-barcoded 5' primer with a J-beta primer mix, a second PCR ran for 7 to 11 cycles. TCRdb used MiXCR to reprocess the 5' RACE reads, holding one entry per CDR3 protein. Among roughly 1,700,000 distinct CDR3 sequences listed, roughly 27% were seen once. The material sequenced was blood. The receptors here all came from a woman aged 25 to 39 in good health.

This clonotype was seen a handful of times. The chain couples TRBV7-2 to TRBJ2-7; D could derive from TRBD1 or TRBD2 (7 bases each). Trimming pared 6 bases from V and 2 bases from J, leaving 17 bases between. The CDR3 runs 15 residues. The germline CDR1 and CDR2 sequences are SGHTA and FQGNSA. The CDR3 spells CASREMGGGTYEQYF. CDR3 bases: TGTGCCAGCAGGGAAATGGGAGGGGGCACCTACGAGCAGTACTTC.

The chain couples TRBV5-1 to TRBJ2-5; 7 bases are shared with TRBD1. J lost 2 bases, V lost 0 bases, and 7 bases had no gene match. This CDR3 spans 16 amino acids. The germline V gene has CDR1 SGHRS and CDR2 YFSETQ. CDR3 region: CASSLDGQVPQETQYF. The DNA for the CDR3 is TGCGCCAGCAGCTTGGATGGACAGGTGCCGCAAGAGACCCAGTACTTC.

J is TRBJ1-4 and V is TRBV29-1; TRBD1 agrees at 9 bases. V was clipped by 1 base and J by 16 bases; unmatched bases: 4. Germline V gene data show CDR1 as SQVTM and CDR2 as ANQGSEA. The CDR3 totals 11 residues. This chain's CDR3 is CSVEGGQGQFF. For the CDR3, the DNA is TGCAGCGTTGAAGGGGGACAGGGCCAGTTTTTT.

CDR3 DNA: TGCGCCAGCAGCACAGGGGATTATAGCAATCAGCCCCAGCATTTT. It is translated as CASSTGDYSNQPQHF. V gene TRBV5-1 combines with J gene TRBJ1-5; 7 bases line up with TRBD1. Trimming cost V 4 bases and J 0 bases; bases outside gene matches: 4. In germline, CDR1 is SGHRS, CDR2 YFSETQ. The CDR3 sequence is 15 residues long. The complete variable domain, with remaining parts taken from reference TRBV5-1 and TRBJ1-5, reads KAGVTQTPRYLIKTRGQQVTLSCSPISGHRSVSWYQQTPGQGLQFLFEYFSETQRNKGNFPGRFSGRQFSNSRSEMNVSTLELGDSALYLCASSTGDYSNQPQHFGDGTRLSIL.

This clonotype was observed a handful of times. The chain recombines TRBV18 with TRBJ1-2; 7 bases align to TRBD1. This CDR3 region has 15 residues. CDR1 is KGHSH and CDR2 is LQKENI in the germline V gene. Germline trimming cut 4 bases from V and 2 bases from J; bases unmatched to any gene: 7. The CDR3 protein is CASSLGQEQNYGYTF. The CDR3 DNA reads as TGTGCCAGCTCACTTGGACAGGAACAAAACTATGGCTACACCTTC.

The V call is TRBV29-1, the J call TRBJ1-2; 9 bases line up with TRBD1. V gave up 2 bases and J gave up 7 bases; unmatched junction bases: 8. The germline V gene encodes CDR1 SQVTM and CDR2 ANQGSEA. This CDR3 comprises 14 residues. The CDR3 sequence: CSVEYGQGIPGYTF. DNA for the CDR3: TGCAGCGTTGAATATGGACAGGGGATTCCTGGCTACACCTTC.

The gene calls are TRBV10-1 and TRBJ2-1; 7 bases match TRBD2. Germline lookup yields CDR1 WNHNN and CDR2 SYGVQD (reference sequence). V shed 0 bases, J shed 10 bases, and the junction held 15 bases outside the gene matches. This CDR3 contains 17 residues. Written as DNA, the CDR3 is TGCGCCAGCAGTGAGTCGAAGCGGGGAACAGTTGGCTACGAGCAGTTCTTC. This codes for CASSESKRGTVGYEQFF.

The V and J genes are TRBV12-3 or TRBV12-4 and TRBJ1-1, with D possibly being TRBD1 (6 bases). The CDR3 is 13 residues long. Trimming pared 8 bases from V and 4 bases from J, leaving 14 bases between. DNA for the CDR3: TGTGCCAGCGGGGAGGGGGAGGGCACTGAAGCTTTCTTT. Its translation is CASGEGEGTEAFF.

This clonotype was seen only a few times. The V call is TRBV9, the J call TRBJ2-1; the D gene is possibly TRBD2 (5 bases). Germline-derived CDR1 and CDR2 are SGDLS and YYNGEE. This CDR3 is 15 amino acids long. The germline V and J ends were trimmed by 0 bases and 2 bases, with 9 bases remaining between them. The CDR3 protein is CASSVGGSTYNEQFF. The CDR3 DNA follows: TGTGCCAGCAGCGTAGGTGGGAGTACCTACAATGAGCAGTTCTTC.

This clonotype was picked up a small number of times. The chain links TRBV7-2 to TRBJ2-4; 7 bases fit TRBD2. The CDR3 consists of 17 residues. Germline loops: CDR1 SGHTA, CDR2 FQGNSA. The V and J ends lost 5 bases and 1 base, in that order; junction bases with no gene match: 11. The CDR3 region has the DNA TGTGCCAGCAGCCCGGGAGCGGGGCCTAGTGCCAAAAACATTCAGTACTTC. Translated, it gives CASSPGAGPSAKNIQYF. The full variable domain, with the rest looked up from reference TRBV7-2 and TRBJ2-4, is GAGVSQSPSNKVTEKGKDVELRCDPISGHTALYWYRQSLGQGLEFLIYFQGNSAPDKSGLPSDRFSAERTGGSVSTLTIQRTQQEDSAVYLCASSPGAGPSAKNIQYFGAGTRLSVL.

This clonotype occurred a few times. The chain carries TRBV11-2 and TRBJ2-7; TRBD2 is a possible D gene (6 bases). V dropped 0 bases and J dropped 7 bases, with 16 bases sitting between them. CDR3 length: 15 amino acids. CDR1 is SGHAT, CDR2 FQNNGV, per germline. CDR3 region: CASSLDPRLGREQYF. The CDR3 DNA follows: TGTGCCAGCAGCTTAGACCCCCGACTAGGCCGGGAGCAGTACTTC.

V and J are TRBV3-1 and TRBJ2-3; D not certain. The V gene's germline CDR1 is LGHDT and CDR2 YNNKEL (reference sequence). The CDR3 extends over 14 amino acids. Trimming took off 3 bases at V and 4 bases at J, with 11 bases between the two ends. The CDR3 DNA sequence: TGTGCCAGCAGCCATCGGGCCCTAGCAGATACGCAGTATTTT. This translates into CASSHRALADTQYF.

For this clonotype: This may come from a read error, since a much larger clone is one base off. The chain couples TRBV6-6 to TRBJ2-7, with D uncertain. The V end was cut by 2 bases, the J end by 4 bases, with 9 bases between. CDR1 and CDR2 (germline): MNHNY, SVGAGI (reference sequence). CDR3 size: 13 residues. In nucleotides, the CDR3 is TGTGCCAGCAGTTACGGTGTCGAATACGAGCAGTACTTC. It yields the protein CASSYGVEYEQYF.

This clonotype turned up a few times. This sequence joins TRBV27 and TRBJ2-4; 10 nucleotides agree with TRBD2. CDR3 length equals 17 residues. Germline CDR1 and CDR2: MNHEY and SMNVEV (reference sequence). Losses at the gene ends were 4 bases for V and 3 bases for J; bases not matched to a gene: 9. This CDR3 is CASSSRSGGAGKNIQYF. In DNA, the CDR3 is TGTGCCAGCAGTTCCCGGAGCGGGGGGGCAGGCAAAAACATTCAGTACTTC.

This clonotype was seen more than once but under ten times. V is TRBV12-3 or TRBV12-4 and J is TRBJ2-4, with D uncertain. The V and J ends lost 5 bases and 0 bases respectively, with 8 bases between them. The CDR3 is 14 amino acids. For the CDR3, the DNA is TGTGCCAGCAGTGGGGTGGCAGCCAAAAACATTCAGTACTTC. Residues: CASSGVAAKNIQYF.

This clonotype was observed many times. The chain recombines TRBV6-5 with TRBJ2-7; 8 bases line up with TRBD2. CDR1 is MNHEY and CDR2 is SVGAGI in the germline V gene. The CDR3 covers 15 residues. The ends lost 6 bases at V and 4 bases at J; junction bases unmatched: 11. CDR3 amino acids: CASRSQAGVGYEQYF. The CDR3 nucleotides read TGTGCCAGCAGGTCCCAAGCGGGAGTGGGATACGAGCAGTACTTC.

The genes are TRBV4-1 and TRBJ1-1; TRBD1 agrees at 8 bases. V lost 5 bases and J lost 8; bases outside the gene matches: 10. Germline V gene data show CDR1 as MGHRA and CDR2 as YSYEKL. This CDR3 contains 14 residues. CDR3: CASSSRDRLAEAFF. The CDR3 DNA follows: TGCGCCAGCAGCAGCCGGGACAGGTTAGCCGAAGCTTTCTTT.

This clonotype was observed a handful of times. V and J are TRBV12-3 or TRBV12-4 and TRBJ2-1; TRBD2 matches at 10 bases. The ends lost 1 base at V and 10 bases at J; junction bases unmatched: 7. The CDR3 contains 15 residues. The CDR3: CASSLVSGGAREQFF. CDR3 DNA: TGTGCCAGCAGTTTAGTGAGCGGGGGGGCCAGGGAGCAGTTCTTC.

This chain links TRBV29-1 with TRBJ2-1, with 12 nucleotides matching TRBD2. The V gene's germline CDR1 is SQVTM and CDR2 ANQGSEA. V lost 4 bases, J lost 3 bases, and 4 bases stayed unmatched. CDR3 length equals 15 residues. This CDR3 reads CSVVTGLAGYNEQFF. CDR3 DNA: TGCAGCGTTGTAACGGGACTAGCGGGCTACAATGAGCAGTTCTTC.

This chain connects TRBV20-1 to TRBJ1-2, with D perhaps TRBD1 (6 bases). The V gene's germline CDR1 is DFQATT and CDR2 SNEGSKA (reference sequence). The CDR3 sequence is 16 residues long. V was shortened by 3 bases and J by 0 bases, with 17 bases between the two germline ends. The CDR3 nucleotides are TGCAGTGCTAGTCGGCAGGGGAAGATGGCTAACTATGGCTACACCTTC. Protein sequence: CSASRQGKMANYGYTF.

The V gene is TRBV10-2, the J gene TRBJ2-3, with D tentatively TRBD1 (5 bases). With the DNA end fitting TRBJ2-7 better, the J assignment may be wrong. CDR3 length: 12 amino acids. Germline CDR1 WSHSY, CDR2 SAAADI. The chain's CDR3 is CASVTTDNEQYF. CDR3 nucleotides: TGCGCCAGCGTTACGACAGACAATGAGCAGTACTTC.

In its sample, this clonotype was seen a few times. The chain uses TRBV5-1 and TRBJ1-2, with D tentatively TRBD1 (6 bases). Trimming took 3 bases from V and 4 from J, leaving 16 bases between them. Per germline, CDR1 SGHRS and CDR2 YFSETQ. This CDR3 contains 15 residues. The CDR3 DNA reads as TGCGCCAGCAGCTCAACAGGGTCGGGCGGCTATGGCTACACCTTC. This codes for CASSSTGSGGYGYTF.

This clonotype was detected ten times or more. This chain links TRBV6-2 or TRBV6-3 with TRBJ1-5; 7 bases align to TRBD1. CDR1 and CDR2 (germline): MNHEY, SVGEGT. The CDR3 loop spans 14 amino acids. The junction had 12 bases not matched to a gene; V was cut back by 10 bases and J by 6 bases. In nucleotides, the CDR3 is TGTGCCATCATCCGGGACAGAAGAGGTCAGCCCCAGCATTTT. Protein: CAIIRDRRGQPQHF.